This TCR beta chain came from a study of blood T cell repertoires in COVID-19. Study details: Sources were T cells, B-cell-depleted T cells, or PBMCs; the material itself was cDNA or gDNA.

Cohort allocation depended upon clinical history that participants reported. The authors' processing: Nucleated cell number was recorded as an estimate derived from reference gene primer amplification. Clones were sequenced by immunoSEQ multiplex PCR, and TCRdb holds only the in-frame ones, with some missing. The DNA gave D and trimming, while V, J and clone size come from that table. The sample shows some 290,000 clones, around 92% of them seen only once. J lost 5 bases, V lost 7 bases, and 5 bases had no gene match. This CDR3 is 14 amino acids long. Germline V gives CDR1 MGHDK, CDR2 SYGVNS. The sequencing sample was made of PBMCs or T cells enriched from blood (not recorded which). The chain carries TRBV25-1 and TRBJ2-3, with 11 positions matching TRBD1. This TCR was recovered from a woman younger than 45 who had recovered from COVID-19. CDR3 coding DNA: TGTGCCAGCACCGGACAGGGGGCGCAAGATACGCAGTATTTT. It yields the protein CASTGQGAQDTQYF.